This TCR beta chain was identified in a study of shared T cell receptors in the human thymus. Repertoires were generated with immunoSEQ multiplex PCR, while TCRdb's copy carries only in-frame clones and drops some. The data contain hundreds of thousands of clones, 87% of them singletons. In addition, the sample was reused for a study of human thymus T cells. That paper adds: Resections that were taken during corrective heart surgery supplied the thymus tissue.

This TCR was recovered from a boy in the first two years of life with a congenital heart defect. The material sequenced was thymocytes.

CDR3 loop: CASSSLRNEQFF. The CDR3 bases are TGTGCCAGCAGTTCACTACGCAATGAGCAGTTCTTC. The rearrangement joins TRBV27 to TRBJ2-1, with D hard to call. CDR1 is MNHEY and CDR2 is SMNVEV in the germline V gene (reference sequence). V was cut by 4 bases and J by 6 bases, with 7 bases left in between. The CDR3 has 12 amino acids.